This entry features one T cell receptor beta chain sequence. As yet, its antigen is unknown. The CDR3 is made up of 16 amino acids. V lost 4 bases and J lost 2; bases outside the gene matches: 9. The V gene's germline CDR1 is SEHNR and CDR2 FQNEAQ (reference sequence). This record comes from a study of CD8 T cell repertoires and HIV-1 epitope variants. The wider study: Separate wells received one of Twenty-five Gag or Nef variant peptides. 1M T cells were kept uncultured as a baseline. Study-wide results and limits: Nine antigen-specific TCR beta clonotypes were found; over 5 seemed cross-reactive to variants.

Sequencing used immunoSEQ multiplex PCR; TCRdb keeps in-frame clones, though not all of them. This sample has some 5,000 clones, with about 69% found just once. The rearrangement links TRBV7-9 to TRBJ2-3, with TRBD2 matching over 7 bases. The specimen sequenced was cultured CD8+ T cells derived from PBMCs. The sequence was collected from a male donor with HIV. The CDR3 loop is CASSSIAGPVTDTQYF. CDR3 sequence (DNA): TGTGCCAGCAGCTCGATAGCGGGCCCGGTCACAGATACGCAGTATTTT.